What follows are 9 T cell receptor beta chains derived from one specimen sequenced in a study of blood T cell repertoires in COVID-19. Repertoires were generated with immunoSEQ multiplex PCR, while TCRdb's copy carries only in-frame clones and drops some. The data contain 150,000 to 160,000 clones, roughly 88% of them singletons. The sample was peripheral blood. The receptors here all came from a man aged 55 to 69 with COVID-19, enrolled during active disease.

The table lists this clone with a count of one. V is TRBV9 and J is TRBJ2-3; D possibly corresponds to TRBD2 (7 bases). Germline V lookup: CDR1 SGDLS, CDR2 YYNGEE. Trimming took off 2 bases at V and 6 bases at J, with 19 bases between the two ends. This CDR3 region has 16 residues. The CDR3 loop is CASSVSSSGGGDTQYF. The CDR3 DNA reads TGTGCCAGCAGCGTTAGTTCTAGCGGAGGGGGGGATACGCAGTATTTT. The entire variable domain, with the rest obtained from reference TRBV9 and TRBJ2-3, is as follows: DSGVTQTPKHLITATGQRVTLRCSPRSGDLSVYWYQQSLDQGLQFLIQYYNGEERAKGNILERFSAQQFPDLHSELNLSSLELGDSALYFCASSVSSSGGGDTQYFGPGTRLTVL.

The chain carries TRBV6-2 or TRBV6-3 and TRBJ1-6; D remains ambiguous. V was cut by 0 bases and J by 5 bases, with 11 bases left in between. Per the germline V gene, CDR1 is MNHEY and CDR2 is SVGEGT. The CDR3 loop spans 16 amino acids. CDR3 protein: CASSYSTGSNNSPLHF. CDR3 DNA sequence: TGTGCCAGCAGTTACTCGACGGGTAGCAATAATTCACCCCTCCACTTT.

This clone appeared once. The genes are TRBV19 and TRBJ1-2; D uncertain. There are 14 residues in the CDR3. Germline CDR1 LNHDA, CDR2 SQIVND (reference sequence). With 6 bases removed from V and 8 bases from J, the gap between germline ends came to 19 bases. The CDR3 nucleotides read TGTGCCAGTAGCCGCAACGTCGGGTCTGAGGGCTACACCTTC. Residues: CASSRNVGSEGYTF.

The rearrangement joins TRBV19 to TRBJ1-5, with 9 bases fitting TRBD1. Germline lookup yields CDR1 LNHDA and CDR2 SQIVND (reference sequence). Trimming at V came to 7 bases and at J to 0 bases, leaving 10 bases not matched to a gene. This CDR3 is built from 17 residues. CDR3 sequence: CASKGPGQGYSNQPQHF. For the CDR3, the DNA is TGTGCCAGTAAGGGACCGGGACAGGGCTATAGCAATCAGCCCCAGCATTTT. Full variable domain (rest looked up from reference TRBV19 and TRBJ1-5): DGGITQSPKYLFRKEGQNVTLSCEQNLNHDAMYWYRQDPGQGLRLIYYSQIVNDFQKGDIAEGYSVSREKKESFPLTVTSAQKNPTAFYLCASKGPGQGYSNQPQHFGDGTRLSIL.

The chain links TRBV6-5 to TRBJ1-3, with TRBD1 matching over 7 bases. J gave up 2 bases and V 6 bases, and 7 bases lay outside the gene matches. CDR1 is MNHEY, CDR2 SVGAGI, per germline. The CDR3 sequence is 15 residues long. Written as DNA, the CDR3 is TGTGCCAGCAGCCGACAGGGAGGAGCTGGAAACACCATATATTTT. This encodes CASSRQGGAGNTIYF.

The chain combines TRBV6-5 with TRBJ1-2; the D gene is possibly TRBD1 (6 bases). V lost 6 bases and J lost 0, with 8 bases in between. The CDR3 loop spans 13 amino acids. CDR1 is MNHEY and CDR2 is SVGAGI in the germline V gene. CDR3 region: CASSGQSNYGYTF. As DNA, the CDR3 is TGTGCCAGCAGCGGACAGTCTAACTATGGCTACACCTTC.

This clone was recorded only once. The chain joins TRBV7-2 to TRBJ1-1; tentatively, D is TRBD1 (6 bases). CDR1 and CDR2 (germline): SGHTA, FQGNSA. Trimming stripped 4 bases from V and 10 bases from J, with 22 bases between. CDR3 length: 15 amino acids. The CDR3: CASSSRTTGRAVAFF. CDR3 sequence (DNA): TGTGCCAGCAGCTCTCGGACTACAGGGAGGGCAGTAGCTTTCTTT.

The CDR3 here is CASSLEGLLSTDTQYF. In DNA, the CDR3 is TGTGCCAGCAGCTTGGAGGGACTCCTTAGCACAGATACGCAGTATTTT. J is TRBJ2-3 and V is TRBV7-6; tentative D call: TRBD2 (6 bases). Germline V CDR1 and CDR2: SGHVS, FNYEAQ. The CDR3 covers 16 residues. The germline V and J ends were trimmed by 3 bases and 0 bases, with 13 bases remaining between them.

This clone was picked up a small number of times. CDR3 protein: CASSVGRADTQYF. The CDR3 coding sequence is TGTGCCAGCAGCGTAGGCCGGGCAGATACGCAGTATTTT. The chain links TRBV9 to TRBJ2-3; D gene ambiguous. The CDR3 covers 13 residues. V was shortened by 0 bases and J by 4 bases, with 6 bases between the two germline ends. CDR1 is SGDLS and CDR2 is YYNGEE in the germline V gene.